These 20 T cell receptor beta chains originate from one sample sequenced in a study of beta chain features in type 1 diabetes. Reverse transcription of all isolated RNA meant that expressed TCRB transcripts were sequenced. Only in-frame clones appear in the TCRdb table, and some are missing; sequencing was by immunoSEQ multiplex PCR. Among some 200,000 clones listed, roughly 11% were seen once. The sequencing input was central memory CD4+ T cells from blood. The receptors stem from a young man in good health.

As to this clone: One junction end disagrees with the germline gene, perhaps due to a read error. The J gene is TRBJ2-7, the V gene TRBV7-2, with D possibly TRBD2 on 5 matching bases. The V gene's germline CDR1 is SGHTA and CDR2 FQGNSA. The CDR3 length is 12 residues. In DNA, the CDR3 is TGTGCCAGCAGCTTAGCGGGAGTCGAGCGGTACTTC. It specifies CASSLAGVERYF.

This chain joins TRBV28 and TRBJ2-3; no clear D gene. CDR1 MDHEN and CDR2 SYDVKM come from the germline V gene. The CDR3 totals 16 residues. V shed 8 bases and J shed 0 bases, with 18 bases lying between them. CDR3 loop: CASAASDGTSTDTQYF. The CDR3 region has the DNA TGTGCCAGCGCAGCTTCGGACGGTACTAGCACAGATACGCAGTATTTT.

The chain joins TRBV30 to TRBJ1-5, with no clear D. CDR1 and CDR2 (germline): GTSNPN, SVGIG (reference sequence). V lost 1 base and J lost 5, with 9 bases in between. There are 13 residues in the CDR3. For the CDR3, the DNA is TGTGCCTGGAGTGGGGAGACCTATCAGCCCCAGCATTTT. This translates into CAWSGETYQPQHF.

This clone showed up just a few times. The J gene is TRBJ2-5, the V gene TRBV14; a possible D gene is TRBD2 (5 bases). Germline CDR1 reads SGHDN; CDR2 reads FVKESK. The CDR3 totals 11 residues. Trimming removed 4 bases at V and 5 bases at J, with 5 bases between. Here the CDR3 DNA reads TGTGCCAGCAGCCGCGGGGAGACCCAGTACTTC. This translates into CASSRGETQYF.

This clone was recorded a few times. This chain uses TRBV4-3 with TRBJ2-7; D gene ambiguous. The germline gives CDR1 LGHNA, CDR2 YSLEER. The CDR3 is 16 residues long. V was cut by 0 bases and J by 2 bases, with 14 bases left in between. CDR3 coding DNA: TGCGCCAGCAGCCAAGAGTATCGCCAGCAGCCCTACGAGCAGTACTTC. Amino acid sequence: CASSQEYRQQPYEQYF.

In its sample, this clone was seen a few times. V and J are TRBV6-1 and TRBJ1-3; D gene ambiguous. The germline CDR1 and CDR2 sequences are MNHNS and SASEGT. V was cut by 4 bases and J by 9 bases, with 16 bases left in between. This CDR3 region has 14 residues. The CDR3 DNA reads TGTGCCAGCAGTGTTGGGGTGGCCGGCGGCACCATATATTTT. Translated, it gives CASSVGVAGGTIYF.

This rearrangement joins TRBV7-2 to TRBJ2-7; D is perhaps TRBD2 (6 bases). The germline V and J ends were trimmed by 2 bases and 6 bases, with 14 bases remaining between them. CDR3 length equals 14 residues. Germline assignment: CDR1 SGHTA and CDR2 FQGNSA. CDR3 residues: CASSLLLAVSEQYF. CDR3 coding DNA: TGTGCCAGCAGCTTATTGTTAGCGGTCTCCGAGCAGTACTTC.

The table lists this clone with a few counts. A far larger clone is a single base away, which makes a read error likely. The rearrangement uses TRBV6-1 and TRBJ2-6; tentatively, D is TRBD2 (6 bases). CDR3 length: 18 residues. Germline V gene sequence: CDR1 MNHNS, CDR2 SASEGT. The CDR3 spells CAISEASRSGSGANVLTF. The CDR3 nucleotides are TGTGCCATCAGTGAGGCGAGCCGTAGCGGCTCTGGGGCCAACGTCCTGACTTTC.

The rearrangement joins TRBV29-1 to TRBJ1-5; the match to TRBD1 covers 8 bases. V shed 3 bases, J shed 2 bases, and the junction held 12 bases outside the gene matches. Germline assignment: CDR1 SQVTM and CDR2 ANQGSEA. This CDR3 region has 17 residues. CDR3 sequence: CSVDGQGAILGNQPQHF. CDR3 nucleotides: TGCAGCGTTGACGGACAGGGAGCGATTCTGGGCAATCAGCCCCAGCATTTT.

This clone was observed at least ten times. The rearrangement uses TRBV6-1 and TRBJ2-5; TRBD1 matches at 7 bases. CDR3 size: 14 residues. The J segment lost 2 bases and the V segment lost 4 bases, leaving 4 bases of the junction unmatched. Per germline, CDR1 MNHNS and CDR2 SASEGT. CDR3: CASSAGGQQETQYF. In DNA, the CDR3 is TGTGCCAGCAGTGCAGGGGGACAGCAAGAGACCCAGTACTTC.

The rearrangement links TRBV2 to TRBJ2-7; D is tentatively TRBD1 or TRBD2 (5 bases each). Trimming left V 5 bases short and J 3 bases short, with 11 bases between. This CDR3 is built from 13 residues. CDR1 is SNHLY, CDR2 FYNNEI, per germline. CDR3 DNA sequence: TGTGCCAGCAGTACCTATGGGGGCTACGAGCAGTACTTC. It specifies CASSTYGGYEQYF.

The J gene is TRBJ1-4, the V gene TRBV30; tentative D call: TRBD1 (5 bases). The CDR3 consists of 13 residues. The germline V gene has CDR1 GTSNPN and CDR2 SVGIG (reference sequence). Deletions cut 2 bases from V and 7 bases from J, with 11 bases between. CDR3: CAWSRAGSEKLFF. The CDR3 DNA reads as TGTGCCTGGAGTCGGGCAGGGAGTGAAAAACTGTTTTTT.

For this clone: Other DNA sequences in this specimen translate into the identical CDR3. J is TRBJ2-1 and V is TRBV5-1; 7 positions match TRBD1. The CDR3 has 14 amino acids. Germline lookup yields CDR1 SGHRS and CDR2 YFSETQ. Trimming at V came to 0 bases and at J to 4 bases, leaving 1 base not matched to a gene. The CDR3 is CASSLVRGYNEQFF. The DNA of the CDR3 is TGCGCCAGCAGCTTGGTCAGGGGGTACAATGAGCAGTTCTTC.

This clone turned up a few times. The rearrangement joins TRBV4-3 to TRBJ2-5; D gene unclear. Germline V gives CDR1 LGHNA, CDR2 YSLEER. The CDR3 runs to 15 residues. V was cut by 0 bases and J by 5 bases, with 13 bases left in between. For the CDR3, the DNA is TGCGCCAGCAGCCAAGATGGGCGGCACGGGGAGACCCAGTACTTC. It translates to CASSQDGRHGETQYF.

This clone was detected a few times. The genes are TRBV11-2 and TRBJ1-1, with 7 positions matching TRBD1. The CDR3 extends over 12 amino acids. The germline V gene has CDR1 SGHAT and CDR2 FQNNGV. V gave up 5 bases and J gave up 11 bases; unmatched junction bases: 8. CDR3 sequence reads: CASSQTTGTAFF. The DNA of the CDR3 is TGTGCCAGCAGCCAGACGACAGGGACGGCTTTCTTT.

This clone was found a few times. The CDR3 nucleotides are TGTGCCAGCAGCTCGGGGGGGGACGATGTCTATGGCTACACCTTC. Translated, it gives CASSSGGDDVYGYTF. The chain uses TRBV5-4 and TRBJ1-2; tentatively, D is TRBD1 (5 bases). The V gene lost 3 bases and the J gene lost 4 bases, with 16 bases spanning the gap. The germline V gene encodes CDR1 SGHNT and CDR2 YYREEE (reference sequence). This CDR3 comprises 15 residues.

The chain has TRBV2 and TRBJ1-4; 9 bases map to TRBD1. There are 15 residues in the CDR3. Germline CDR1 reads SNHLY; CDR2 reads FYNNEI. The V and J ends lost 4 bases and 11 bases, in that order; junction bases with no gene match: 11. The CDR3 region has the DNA TGTGCCAGCAGTGTTGACCGGGACAGGGTCGGGAAACTGTTTTTT. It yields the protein CASSVDRDRVGKLFF.

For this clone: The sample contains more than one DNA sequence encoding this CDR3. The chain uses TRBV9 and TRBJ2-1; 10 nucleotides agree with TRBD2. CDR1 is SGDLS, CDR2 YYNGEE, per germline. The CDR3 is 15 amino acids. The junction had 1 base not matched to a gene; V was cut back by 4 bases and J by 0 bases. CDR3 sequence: CASSLAGDSYNEQFF. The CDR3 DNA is TGTGCCAGCAGCCTAGCGGGAGACTCCTACAATGAGCAGTTCTTC.

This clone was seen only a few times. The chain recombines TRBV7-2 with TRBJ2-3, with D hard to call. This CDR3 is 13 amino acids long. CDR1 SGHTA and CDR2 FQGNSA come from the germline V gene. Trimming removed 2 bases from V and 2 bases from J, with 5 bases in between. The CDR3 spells CASSLMNTDTQYF. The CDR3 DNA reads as TGTGCCAGCAGCTTAATGAACACAGATACGCAGTATTTT.

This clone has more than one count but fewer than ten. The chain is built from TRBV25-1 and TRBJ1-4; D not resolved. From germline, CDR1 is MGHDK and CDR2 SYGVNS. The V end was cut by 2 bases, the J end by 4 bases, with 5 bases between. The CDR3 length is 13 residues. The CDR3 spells CASSEQFNEKLFF. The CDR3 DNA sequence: TGTGCCAGCAGTGAACAGTTTAATGAAAAACTGTTTTTT.